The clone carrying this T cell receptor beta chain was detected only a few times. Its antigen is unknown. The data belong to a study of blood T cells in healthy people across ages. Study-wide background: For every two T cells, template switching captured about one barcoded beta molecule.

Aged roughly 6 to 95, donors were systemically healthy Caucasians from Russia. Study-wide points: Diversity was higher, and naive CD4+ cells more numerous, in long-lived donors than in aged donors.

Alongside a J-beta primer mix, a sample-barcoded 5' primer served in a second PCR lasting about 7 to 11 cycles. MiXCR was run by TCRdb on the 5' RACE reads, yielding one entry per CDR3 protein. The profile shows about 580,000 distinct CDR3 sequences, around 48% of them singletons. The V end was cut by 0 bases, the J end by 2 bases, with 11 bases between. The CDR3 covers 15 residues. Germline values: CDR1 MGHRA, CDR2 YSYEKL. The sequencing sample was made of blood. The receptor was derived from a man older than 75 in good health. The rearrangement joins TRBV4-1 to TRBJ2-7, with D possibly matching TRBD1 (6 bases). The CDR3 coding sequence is TGCGCCAGCAGCCAAGATTACAGGGAAGCCTACGAGCAGTACTTC. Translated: CASSQDYREAYEQYF.